This T cell receptor beta chain was sequenced for a study of Ad26.COV2.S vaccination and SARS-CoV-2 variants. Whole-study context: Doses of Ad26.COV2.S were injected into muscle once or twice, 56 days apart. Study results and caveats: Measurements of TCR breadth and depth may have given underestimates of the total T cell responses. Vaccine and placebo recipients had comparable breadth of non-spike TCRs.

Produced via immunoSEQ multiplex PCR; TCRdb's table is partial and in-frame only. The sample lists roughly 450,000 clones, 90% occurring once. A note on this clone: Its specificity is not known.

The CDR3 loop spans 14 amino acids. CDR1 DFQATT and CDR2 SNEGSKA come from the germline V gene (reference sequence). V was pared by 3 bases and J by 3 bases, with 13 bases between. Treatment indicated: some 19 received Ad26.COV2.S at low or high dose, single or two shots; about 5 received placebo; per-sample allocation not given. Samples analyzed were those drawn on day 63 after the first vaccine or placebo injection. An Ad26 vector was used to express Wuhan-strain SARS-CoV-2 spike as the vaccine. The source was peripheral blood, collected in a trial of Ad26.COV2.S vaccine versus placebo. This chain connects TRBV20-1 to TRBJ2-3; no definite D call. This clonotype was sampled from a person aged 18-65 years who received the Ad26.COV2.S COVID-19 vaccine or a placebo. Written as DNA, the CDR3 is TGCAGTGCTAGTTACCGACTGAGGACAGATACGCAGTATTTT. It codes for CSASYRLRTDTQYF.